The TCR beta chain described here comes from a study of cytomegalovirus exposure and HLA in healthy donors. General observations from the study: The study flagged about 150 TCR beta chains as cytomegalovirus-associated. Published work reported that the classifier diagnosed cytomegalovirus status with high specificity and sensitivity.

PCR involved 60 Vbeta and 13 Jbeta primers. Some clones are missing from TCRdb's copy, which holds only in-frame ones; the method was immunoSEQ multiplex PCR. The sample consists of roughly 190,000 clones, about four fifths of them appearing once. V gave up 4 bases and J gave up 1 base, with 5 bases separating them. CDR1 is SNHLY, CDR2 FYNNEI, per germline. The CDR3 totals 13 residues. In regard to this clone: Its antigen is still unknown.

The material sequenced was PBMCs. This clonotype originated in a woman between 50 and 59 years old in good health and CMV-seronegative. The chain combines TRBV2 with TRBJ2-1; unclear D gene. CDR3 sequence: CASSGTSYNEQFF. CDR3 nucleotide sequence: TGTGCCAGCAGTGGTACTTCCTACAATGAGCAGTTCTTC.